A single sample gave rise to the 17 T cell receptor beta chains below, sequenced in a study of Ad26.COV2.S vaccination and SARS-CoV-2 variants. Treatment: 19 received Ad26.COV2.S at low or high dose, single or two shots; about 5 received placebo; per-sample allocation not given. Samples were taken on day 63 after the first vaccine or placebo injection. Sequencing was performed with immunoSEQ multiplex PCR; in TCRdb, only in-frame clones are kept and a portion is missing. The table records approximately 400,000 clones, approximately 83% of them present only once. Sequenced here: peripheral blood, sampled in a trial of Ad26.COV2.S vaccine versus placebo. All receptors come from a person aged 18-60 years who received the Ad26.COV2.S COVID-19 vaccine or a placebo.

This clone was seen just once. CDR3 nucleotides: TGCGCCAGCAGCTCACCGACAGGGGAGATCGCAGTAGCGGGAGTCGATACGCAGTATTTT. Encoded protein: CASSSPTGEIAVAGVDTQYF. The V gene is TRBV5-1, the J gene TRBJ2-3, with D possibly TRBD2 on 9 matching bases. Germline values: CDR1 SGHRS, CDR2 YFSETQ. Trimming took off 3 bases at V and 6 bases at J, with 32 bases between the two ends. CDR3 size: 20 residues.

The V gene is TRBV7-9, the J gene TRBJ1-1; D is perhaps TRBD1 (6 bases). This CDR3 has 15 residues. Germline V gene sequence: CDR1 SEHNR, CDR2 FQNEAQ (reference sequence). The V and J ends lost 2 bases and 4 bases respectively, with 14 bases between them. CDR3 nucleotide sequence: TGTGCCAGCAGCTTATTTGTAGGGGGAGGCACTGAAGCTTTCTTT. This codes for CASSLFVGGGTEAFF.

The chain recombines TRBV29-1 with TRBJ1-2; no clear D gene. CDR3 length equals 11 residues. In germline, CDR1 is SQVTM, CDR2 ANQGSEA. V was pared by 5 bases and J by 0 bases, with 4 bases between. The CDR3 coding sequence is TGCAGCGTTAATCCTAACTATGGCTACACCTTC. Amino acids: CSVNPNYGYTF.

The chain uses TRBV4-1 and TRBJ2-1; maybe TRBD1 (5 bases). The CDR3 loop spans 14 amino acids. The V gene lost 1 base and the J gene lost 6 bases, with 10 bases spanning the gap. Germline V CDR1 and CDR2: MGHRA, YSYEKL. CDR3 bases: TGCGCCAGCAGCCAAGGCACAGGAGTCAATGAGCAGTTCTTC. Amino acid sequence: CASSQGTGVNEQFF.

V is TRBV5-3 and J is TRBJ1-2, with 8 nucleotides matching TRBD1. TRBV5-3 carries the ORF label, with uncertain function. The ends lost 1 base at V and 7 bases at J; junction bases unmatched: 12. There are 16 residues in the CDR3. CDR3 sequence reads: CARSLSPGGAICGYTF. Written as DNA, the CDR3 is TGTGCCAGAAGCTTGTCTCCAGGGGGCGCGATCTGTGGCTACACCTTC.

This chain connects TRBV5-1 to TRBJ2-3; D is perhaps TRBD2 (5 bases). The CDR3 loop spans 13 amino acids. Germline V gene data show CDR1 as SGHRS and CDR2 as YFSETQ. The germline V and J ends were trimmed by 2 bases and 6 bases, with 10 bases remaining between them. The CDR3, as DNA: TGCGCCAGCAGCTTAGGCCCGGGGGATACGCAGTATTTT. The encoded protein is CASSLGPGDTQYF.

The chain combines TRBV6-6 with TRBJ1-1, with 9 bases that match TRBD1. Germline V lookup: CDR1 MNHNY, CDR2 SVGAGI (reference sequence). This CDR3 is built from 16 residues. V was clipped by 7 bases and J by 6 bases; unmatched bases: 15. In nucleotides, the CDR3 is TGTGCCAGCATCCCAACAGGGGGCCCTAGCTCCCCTGAAGCTTTCTTT. It codes for CASIPTGGPSSPEAFF.

V usage is TRBV10-3 and J usage is TRBJ2-3; D may be TRBD1 or TRBD2 (5 bases each). The V and J ends lost 2 bases and 3 bases respectively, with 15 bases between them. The CDR3 runs to 16 residues. The V gene's germline CDR1 is ENHRY and CDR2 SYGVKD. In DNA form, the CDR3 reads TGTGCCATCAGTGAGCCGGTGTTCGGGGCTACAGATACGCAGTATTTT. Protein: CAISEPVFGATDTQYF.

V usage is TRBV7-9 and J usage is TRBJ1-2, with 8 bases aligning to TRBD1. The CDR3 has 15 amino acids. Germline CDR1 SEHNR, CDR2 FQNEAQ (reference sequence). V lost 1 base and J lost 4; bases outside the gene matches: 5. CDR3 DNA sequence: TGTGCCAGCAGCTTAGGACAGGGGCTAACCTATGGCTACACCTTC. It is translated as CASSLGQGLTYGYTF. The full variable domain, in which reference TRBV7-9 and TRBJ1-2 provide the parts outside the CDR3, is DTGVSQNPRHKITKRGQNVTFRCDPISEHNRLYWYRQTLGQGPEFLTYFQNEAQLEKSRLLSDRFSAERPKGSFSTLEIQRTEQGDSAMYLCASSLGQGLTYGYTFGSGTRLTVV.

The chain employs TRBV6-5 and TRBJ1-4; D may be TRBD1 (5 bases). Germline V gene lookup returns CDR1 MNHEY and CDR2 SVGAGI. The CDR3 is made up of 15 amino acids. V lost 1 base and J 0 bases, leaving 6 bases between the germline ends. In nucleotides, the CDR3 is TGTGCCAGCAGTTACTGGGGACCAACTAATGAAAAACTGTTTTTT. Its protein is CASSYWGPTNEKLFF.

The chain links TRBV7-2 to TRBJ1-2, with 7 bases aligning to TRBD1. V shed 5 bases, J shed 1 base, and the junction held 4 bases outside the gene matches. Germline loops: CDR1 SGHTA, CDR2 FQGNSA. The CDR3 is 14 amino acids. The CDR3 is CASSARGLNYGYTF. CDR3 coding DNA: TGTGCCAGCAGCGCTAGGGGGCTTAACTATGGCTACACCTTC. The whole variable domain, filled in from reference TRBV7-2 and TRBJ1-2, reads GAGVSQSPSNKVTEKGKDVELRCDPISGHTALYWYRQSLGQGLEFLIYFQGNSAPDKSGLPSDRFSAERTGGSVSTLTIQRTQQEDSAVYLCASSARGLNYGYTFGSGTRLTVV.

The genes are TRBV10-3 and TRBJ2-7; TRBD2 matches at 11 bases. Germline V gene lookup returns CDR1 ENHRY and CDR2 SYGVKD. The V gene end was trimmed by 3 bases and the J gene end by 0 bases; junction bases not matched to a gene: 7. The CDR3 is made up of 17 amino acids. The CDR3 sequence: CAISDTLAGVFSYEQYF. The CDR3 DNA reads as TGTGCCATCAGTGACACACTAGCGGGAGTGTTCTCCTACGAGCAGTACTTC.

This chain connects TRBV10-1 to TRBJ1-1, with a possible D match to TRBD1 (5 bases). This CDR3 has 14 residues. The germline V and J ends were trimmed by 8 bases and 6 bases, with 19 bases remaining between them. Germline CDR1 reads WNHNN; CDR2 reads SYGVQD (reference sequence). The CDR3 protein is CASGNRSWPAEAFF. CDR3 bases: TGCGCCAGCGGAAACAGGTCCTGGCCCGCTGAAGCTTTCTTT.

The chain carries TRBV7-3 and TRBJ2-3, with 8 bases aligning to TRBD2. The CDR3 runs 14 residues. Germline-derived CDR1 and CDR2 are SGHTA and FQGTGA. V lost 4 bases, J lost 4 bases, and 4 bases stayed unmatched. The CDR3 coding sequence is TGTGCCAGCAGCTCCGGGACTAGTTCAGATACGCAGTATTTT. Residues: CASSSGTSSDTQYF.

The chain is built from TRBV7-2 and TRBJ1-1, with D maybe TRBD1 (5 bases). There are 14 residues in the CDR3. Germline lookup yields CDR1 SGHTA and CDR2 FQGNSA. V was clipped by 5 bases and J by 0 bases, with 10 bases between them. CDR3 in amino acids: CASSRTRMNTEAFF. The CDR3 DNA reads TGTGCCAGCAGCCGGACACGAATGAACACTGAAGCTTTCTTT.

This chain joins TRBV7-9 and TRBJ1-1; D not certain. CDR3 length: 15 amino acids. V was clipped by 1 base and J by 1 base, with 10 bases between them. In germline, CDR1 is SEHNR, CDR2 FQNEAQ (reference sequence). The CDR3 protein is CASSLGRERNTEAFF. The DNA of the CDR3 is TGTGCCAGCAGCTTAGGGAGGGAACGGAACACTGAAGCTTTCTTT.

The rearrangement links TRBV14 to TRBJ2-1; 9 positions agree with TRBD1. V trimming: 6 bases; J trimming: 9 bases; junction bases outside the gene matches: 3. Germline CDR1 is SGHDN and CDR2 is FVKESK. The CDR3 runs 12 residues. The CDR3 DNA reads as TGTGCCAGCAGGCGGACAGGGGCTGAGCAGTTCTTC. As protein: CASRRTGAEQFF.